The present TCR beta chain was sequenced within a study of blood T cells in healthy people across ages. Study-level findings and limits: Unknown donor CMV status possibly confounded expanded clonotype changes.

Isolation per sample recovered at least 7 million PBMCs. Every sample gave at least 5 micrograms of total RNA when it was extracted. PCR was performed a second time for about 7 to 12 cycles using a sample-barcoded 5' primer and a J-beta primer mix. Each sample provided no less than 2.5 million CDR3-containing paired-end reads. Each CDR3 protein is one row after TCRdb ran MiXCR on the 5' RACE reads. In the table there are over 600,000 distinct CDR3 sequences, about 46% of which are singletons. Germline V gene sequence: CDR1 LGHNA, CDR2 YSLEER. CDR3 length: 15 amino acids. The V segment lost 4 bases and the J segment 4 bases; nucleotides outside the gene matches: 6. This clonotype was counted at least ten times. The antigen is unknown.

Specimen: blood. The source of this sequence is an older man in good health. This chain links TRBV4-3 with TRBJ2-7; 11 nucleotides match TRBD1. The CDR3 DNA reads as TGCGCCAGCAGCCCCGGACAGGGGGCGCATTACGAGCAGTACTTC. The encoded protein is CASSPGQGAHYEQYF.